The rows below give T cell receptor beta chains drawn from one sample of a study of T cell repertoires in aging, cancer and after chemotherapy. Each CDR3 protein is one row after TCRdb ran MiXCR on the multiplex PCR reads. The sample has 13,000 or so distinct CDR3 sequences, roughly 26% seen once. The sample was blood. Receptors originate from a human donor in good health. Both conserved end residues are trimmed from each CDR3.

v_gene	j_gene	CDR3aa
TRBV18	TRBJ1-4	ASSPPSGVGEKLF
TRBV20-1	TRBJ2-2	SAYGSGGNTGELF
TRBV29-1	TRBJ1-1	SVGAGGWGTEAF
TRBV7-9	TRBJ1-1	ARRETRNTEAF
TRBV20-1	TRBJ2-1	SASPGLADEQF
TRBV6-1	TRBJ2-3	ASTRTSGGADTQY
TRBV20-1	TRBJ1-6	SATTDTYYNSPLH
TRBV11-2	TRBJ1-2	ASSLANRGNYGYT
TRBV10-2	TRBJ1-4	ASRINEKLF
TRBV6-5	TRBJ1-3	ASSEDWPVMNTIY
TRBV10-3	TRBJ2-3	AISEGGTGNLWATDTQY
TRBV7-9	TRBJ2-5	ASSLVGGDRTQY
TRBV28	TRBJ2-7	ASSLGGPREQY
TRBV20-1	TRBJ1-1	SARDRTDEAF
TRBV5-6	TRBJ1-3	ASRDQSVSGNTIY
TRBV7-3	TRBJ1-1	ASSLGGVTEAF
TRBV20-1	TRBJ1-1	SASLSYTEAF
TRBV27	TRBJ2-2	ATSGLAIHTGELF
TRBV6-6	TRBJ2-4	ASSTGAENIQY
TRBV6-5	TRBJ2-3	ASSKSGASTDTQY
TRBV5-1	TRBJ1-2	ASSGGQGATGYGYT
TRBV6-1	TRBJ1-2	ASSDENLDDGWYTYGYT
TRBV6-6	TRBJ1-2	ASSYGQGRSYSYT
TRBV5-1	TRBJ1-3	ASSAGPSGNTIY
TRBV30	TRBJ1-5	ASEARQGQPQH
TRBV7-2	TRBJ1-5	ASSLGVHAGQPQH
TRBV11-2	TRBJ2-5	ASTSLRGRPETQY
TRBV5-1	TRBJ2-7	ASSKGLAVAYEQY
TRBV15	TRBJ2-1	ATTPLGGSSYNEQF
TRBV20-1	TRBJ2-3	SARARRRGRVDTQY
TRBV6-4	TRBJ2-3	ASSDSTDADTQY
TRBV5-1	TRBJ2-7	ASSPTGNVGYEQY
TRBV6-1	TRBJ2-3	ASCPGTGVRVGTDTQY
TRBV5-4	TRBJ2-3	ASSLETLGTDTQY
TRBV5-5	TRBJ2-7	ASSRGASEGYEQY
TRBV7-9	TRBJ2-3	ASTGTLPARDTQY
TRBV19	TRBJ2-2	ASTSSAAAGVNTGELF
TRBV11-2	TRBJ1-1	ASSLDRGSMGTEAF
TRBV6-5	TRBJ2-1	ASGNIGGASLKI
TRBV30	TRBJ2-5	AWRMVGTQETQY
TRBV5-4	TRBJ2-1	ASSLTAGGLLEQF
TRBV19	TRBJ1-4	ASSIGTGHHEKLF
TRBV7-9	TRBJ1-1	ASRTGTGVLRAF
TRBV6-5	TRBJ1-2	ASSLSGTGNYGYT
TRBV20-1	TRBJ1-2	SARGDYGYT
TRBV7-2	TRBJ2-5	ASSLGGTSGQETQY
TRBV12-3/TRBV12-4	TRBJ1-1	ASSPGGDREGAEAF
TRBV20-1	TRBJ1-1	SARGGDTEAF
TRBV6-1	TRBJ1-3	ASSVGALGGQIGE
TRBV10-3	TRBJ1-1	AISPPNRGGGTEAF
TRBV12-3/TRBV12-4	TRBJ1-4	ASSPGLEKLF
TRBV19	TRBJ1-6	ASSESGSYNSPLH
TRBV18	TRBJ2-7	ASSPTGLGYEQY
TRBV27	TRBJ2-7	ASSLGGTSGAISSYEQY
TRBV6-4	TRBJ2-2	ASSGGGELF